One and the same sample provided the 2 T cell receptor beta chains below, sequenced in a study of early stage breast cancer tumors. Clones were sequenced by immunoSEQ multiplex PCR, and TCRdb holds only the in-frame ones, with some missing. The data hold some 28,000 clones, with 80% observed a single time. Sequences were obtained from blood. The source of these receptors is a person between 60 and 70 years old with breast cancer.

The rearrangement uses TRBV5-1 and TRBJ2-1; TRBD2 aligns across 8 bases. V dropped 4 bases and J dropped 6; count of bases not matched to a gene: 9. The V gene's germline CDR1 is SGHRS and CDR2 YFSETQ. The CDR3 runs 15 residues. The CDR3, as DNA: TGCGCCAGCAGCCGGCCCCCCAGCGGGGGCAATGAGCAGTTCTTC. It is translated as CASSRPPSGGNEQFF.

CDR3 sequence reads: CASSEAGQGYEQYF. CDR3 DNA: TGTGCCAGCAGTGAAGCGGGACAGGGGTATGAGCAGTACTTC. V and J are TRBV2 and TRBJ2-7; 10 positions match TRBD1. Germline trimming cut 0 bases from V and 7 bases from J; bases unmatched to any gene: 3. CDR1 SNHLY and CDR2 FYNNEI come from the germline V gene. The CDR3 loop spans 14 amino acids. Full variable domain (remainder filled in from reference TRBV2 and TRBJ2-7): EPEVTQTPSHQVTQMGQEVILRCVPISNHLYFYWYRQILGQKVEFLVSFYNNEISEKSEIFDDQFSVERPDGSNFTLKIRSTKLEDSAMYFCASSEAGQGYEQYFGPGTRLTVT.